The 24 T cell receptor beta chains given below trace back to one sample, sequenced in a study of identical twins. TCRdb redid the calling of the 5' RACE reads with MiXCR, one entry per CDR3 protein. This sample carries about 720,000 distinct CDR3 sequences, around a sixth of them seen once, and the ten largest clones take over 10%. These same records also appear under a second study, on T cells expressing NK-cell markers.

Sequencing was performed on PBMCs. The receptors were sampled from a woman aged 18-29 years in good health.

This clonotype has a handful of counts. The genes are TRBV5-1 and TRBJ2-7; no firm D call. Trimming left V 3 bases short and J 4 bases short, with 17 bases between. Germline CDR1 is SGHRS and CDR2 is YFSETQ. The CDR3 has 15 amino acids. CDR3 in DNA: TGCGCCAGCAGCTACGACGGACCTTCCCTTTACGAGCAGTACTTC. It encodes CASSYDGPSLYEQYF.

V is TRBV3-1 and J is TRBJ2-1; TRBD1 might be the D (6 bases). The CDR3 runs to 16 residues. CDR1 and CDR2 from the germline V gene are LGHDT and YNNKEL (reference sequence). The germline V and J ends were trimmed by 6 bases and 4 bases, with 19 bases remaining between them. CDR3 in amino acids: CASSSGQSRVYNEQFF. In DNA, the CDR3 is TGTGCCAGCAGTTCCGGACAGTCGAGGGTTTACAATGAGCAGTTCTTC.

This clonotype was detected only a few times. The rearrangement joins TRBV7-2 to TRBJ2-7; 10 bases align to TRBD2. Looked up from germline, CDR1 is SGHTA and CDR2 is FQGNSA. J was trimmed by 4 bases and V by 2 bases; bases with no gene match: 11. This CDR3 is 17 amino acids long. CDR3 DNA: TGTGCCAGCAGCTTACGACTAGCGGGTTTTGAGACTTACGAGCAGTACTTC. It translates to CASSLRLAGFETYEQYF.

This clonotype was observed a few times. DNA for the CDR3: TGTGCCAGTTACGTTTTTACTAGCGGGCCTTCAGAACCAGATACGCAGTATTTT. Protein sequence: CASYVFTSGPSEPDTQYF. The V and J genes are TRBV19 and TRBJ2-3; 9 nucleotides agree with TRBD2. Per the germline V gene, CDR1 is LNHDA and CDR2 is SQIVND (reference sequence). This CDR3 is 18 amino acids long. The junction had 19 bases not matched to a gene; V was cut back by 8 bases and J by 4 bases.

J is TRBJ2-3 and V is TRBV4-2; 12 nucleotides line up with TRBD2. CDR3 length: 16 amino acids. After removal of 3 bases from V and 6 bases from J, the junction contained 7 bases not matched to a gene. Germline V gene data show CDR1 as LGHNA and CDR2 as YNFKEQ. The CDR3 DNA sequence: TGTGCCAGCAGCCACCATCTAGCGGGGGGGCAGGATACGCAGTATTTT. The encoded protein is CASSHHLAGGQDTQYF.

There are a few counts of this clonotype. The rearrangement joins TRBV29-1 to TRBJ1-1; possible D gene TRBD1, 6 bases. Trimming stripped 7 bases from V and 0 bases from J, with 12 bases between. Germline CDR1 SQVTM, CDR2 ANQGSEA. The CDR3 has 13 amino acids. The CDR3 protein is CSAEGVMNTEAFF. Here the CDR3 DNA reads TGCAGCGCGGAGGGGGTTATGAACACTGAAGCTTTCTTT.

This clonotype was counted at least ten times. This chain uses TRBV7-9 with TRBJ2-1; D gene uncertain. Germline CDR1 SEHNR, CDR2 FQNEAQ (reference sequence). With 5 bases removed from V and 0 bases from J, the gap between germline ends came to 5 bases. This CDR3 is built from 13 residues. In nucleotides, the CDR3 is TGTGCCAGCAGCCTCTACTCCTACAATGAGCAGTTCTTC. This encodes CASSLYSYNEQFF.

The sample holds many counts of this clonotype. The chain carries TRBV7-9 and TRBJ2-7; possibly TRBD1 or TRBD2 for D (5 bases each). CDR1 and CDR2 (germline): SEHNR, FQNEAQ (reference sequence). The CDR3 runs 15 residues. V lost 1 base to trimming and J lost 2 bases, with 12 bases between them. CDR3 DNA: TGTGCCAGCAGCTTAGTTAGAGGGGTCCCCTACGAGCAGTACTTC. It encodes CASSLVRGVPYEQYF.

The chain carries TRBV7-9 and TRBJ2-5; the match to TRBD2 covers 9 bases. Trimming cost V 5 bases and J 0 bases; bases outside gene matches: 10. The germline gives CDR1 SEHNR, CDR2 FQNEAQ (reference sequence). This CDR3 region has 17 residues. For the CDR3, the DNA is TGTGCCAGCAGCACGCCCCTAGCGGGGCAGTACCAAGAGACCCAGTACTTC. This sequence encodes CASSTPLAGQYQETQYF.

The chain recombines TRBV28 with TRBJ2-7, with D hard to call. CDR1 is MDHEN and CDR2 is SYDVKM in the germline V gene. The CDR3 totals 12 residues. The CDR3 reads CATQKGSYEQYF. CDR3 DNA sequence: TGTGCTACTCAAAAAGGCTCCTACGAGCAGTACTTC. Full variable domain (rest looked up from reference TRBV28 and TRBJ2-7): DVKVTQSSRYLVKRTGEKVFLECVQDMDHENMFWYRQDPGLGLRLIYFSYDVKMKEKGDIPEGYSVSREKKERFSLILESASTNQTSMYLCATQKGSYEQYFGPGTRLTVT.

This clonotype was seen ten or more times. The chain uses TRBV6-5 and TRBJ2-7; D is uncertain. The CDR3 sequence is 12 residues long. V was clipped by 1 base and J by 7 bases, with 8 bases between them. In germline, CDR1 is MNHEY, CDR2 SVGAGI. The CDR3 nucleotides are TGTGCCAGCAGTTACTTGTTTGGGGAGCAGTACTTC. As protein: CASSYLFGEQYF.

This rearrangement joins TRBV6-5 to TRBJ2-3, with 8 bases lining up with TRBD2. Germline V gives CDR1 MNHEY, CDR2 SVGAGI. V lost 4 bases, J lost 5 bases, and 8 bases stayed unmatched. The CDR3 sequence is 15 residues long. CDR3 in amino acids: CASSSRAGAGDTQYF. CDR3 coding DNA: TGTGCCAGCAGTTCCAGAGCGGGGGCGGGAGATACGCAGTATTTT.

This clonotype was seen at least ten times. This rearrangement joins TRBV30 to TRBJ1-2, with D perhaps matching TRBD1 (5 bases). The CDR3 runs to 14 residues. CDR1 and CDR2 from the germline V gene are GTSNPN and SVGIG (reference sequence). The V and J ends lost 5 bases and 4 bases respectively, with 17 bases between them. CDR3 sequence reads: CAWASGIVGYGYTF. The CDR3 DNA reads TGTGCCTGGGCATCAGGGATTGTCGGCTATGGCTACACCTTC. The variable domain in full, with the rest retrieved from reference TRBV30 and TRBJ1-2, is SQTIHQWPATLVQPVGSPLSLECTVEGTSNPNLYWYRQAAGRGLQLLFYSVGIGQISSEVPQNLSASRPQDRQFILSSKKLLLSDSGFYLCAWASGIVGYGYTFGSGTRLTVV.

In this sample, this clonotype turned up a few times. This sequence joins TRBV9 and TRBJ2-3; D possibly corresponds to TRBD1 (5 bases). V lost 0 bases and J lost 6, with 14 bases in between. This CDR3 contains 15 residues. The germline gives CDR1 SGDLS, CDR2 YYNGEE. This CDR3 is CASSVDQGAGDTQYF. The CDR3 nucleotides are TGTGCCAGCAGCGTAGATCAAGGGGCCGGGGATACGCAGTATTTT.

This clonotype was detected many times. The chain has TRBV20-1 and TRBJ2-1, with D perhaps assigned TRBD1 or TRBD2 (5 bases each). CDR3 length: 12 residues. Germline V gene sequence: CDR1 DFQATT, CDR2 SNEGSKA (reference sequence). Trimming left V 5 bases short and J 12 bases short, with 17 bases between. In DNA, the CDR3 is TGCAGTGCTGGGGGACCGCCCGTCGGGCAGTTCTTC. It translates to CSAGGPPVGQFF.

This clonotype was counted a few times. This sequence joins TRBV5-1 and TRBJ2-5; D perhaps matches TRBD2 (5 bases). Germline CDR1 reads SGHRS; CDR2 reads YFSETQ. The germline V and J ends were trimmed by 2 bases and 2 bases, with 13 bases remaining between them. The CDR3 extends over 15 amino acids. In nucleotides, the CDR3 is TGCGCCAGCAGCTTTAACGAGCGGTTACAAGAGACCCAGTACTTC. Protein product: CASSFNERLQETQYF.

This clonotype was detected only a few times. The V and J genes are TRBV6-1 and TRBJ2-5; TRBD2 matches at 10 bases. The V segment lost 7 bases and the J segment 5 bases; nucleotides outside the gene matches: 7. Germline V CDR1 and CDR2: MNHNS, SASEGT. The CDR3 has 14 residues. Here the CDR3 DNA reads TGTGCCAGCATAGGACTAGCGGTGGGCGAGACCCAGTACTTC. Its protein is CASIGLAVGETQYF.

This clonotype was picked up a small number of times. This chain joins TRBV10-3 and TRBJ2-7; TRBD2 matches at 9 bases. This CDR3 region has 15 residues. V dropped 6 bases and J dropped 5; count of bases not matched to a gene: 11. From germline, CDR1 is ENHRY and CDR2 SYGVKD. CDR3 sequence: CAIRGVGGGAHEQYF. The CDR3 DNA reads TGTGCCATCAGGGGTGTCGGCGGGGGGGCACACGAGCAGTACTTC.

The chain carries TRBV7-8 and TRBJ2-3, with D possibly called TRBD1 or TRBD2 (5 bases each). The CDR3 contains 16 residues. The V gene lost 6 bases and the J gene lost 1 base, with 17 bases spanning the gap. CDR1 is SGHVS and CDR2 is FQNEAQ in the germline V gene. The CDR3 region is CASSYQRGSGTDTQYF. The CDR3 coding sequence is TGTGCCAGCAGTTACCAGAGGGGTAGTGGCACAGATACGCAGTATTTT.

This clonotype was recorded many times. The chain has TRBV6-1 and TRBJ2-2; the D is unclear. V dropped 4 bases and J dropped 7 bases, with 16 bases sitting between them. The CDR3 consists of 15 residues. Germline lookup yields CDR1 MNHNS and CDR2 SASEGT. This CDR3 reads CASSAMTGTHGELFF. For the CDR3, the DNA is TGTGCCAGCAGTGCGATGACTGGCACTCACGGGGAGCTGTTTTTT.

The chain uses TRBV20-1 and TRBJ2-3; D could derive from TRBD1 or TRBD2 (5 bases each). V lost 6 bases, J lost 1 base, and 23 bases lay in between. From germline, CDR1 is DFQATT and CDR2 SNEGSKA (reference sequence). This CDR3 has 17 amino acids. The CDR3: CSAPRIGTGSGTDTQYF. DNA of the CDR3: TGCAGTGCCCCTCGTATCGGGACGGGTAGCGGCACAGATACGCAGTATTTT.

A few counts support this clonotype. The chain has TRBV12-3 or TRBV12-4 and TRBJ1-1, with D unresolved. Trimming took off 7 bases at V and 1 base at J, with 10 bases between the two ends. The CDR3 spans 13 residues. The CDR3 is CASIPGRNTEAFF. Written as DNA, the CDR3 is TGTGCCAGCATCCCGGGTAGGAACACTGAAGCTTTCTTT.

The gene calls are TRBV7-9 and TRBJ2-7; D may be TRBD1 or TRBD2 (7 bases each). Germline values: CDR1 SEHNR, CDR2 FQNEAQ (reference sequence). V gave up 4 bases and J gave up 6 bases, with 13 bases separating them. The CDR3 length is 13 residues. The CDR3 region has the DNA TGTGCCAGCAGCTCGCAGGGGGGGAGCGAGCAGTACTTC. This codes for CASSSQGGSEQYF.

This clonotype was seen a few times. V gene TRBV5-1 combines with J gene TRBJ2-3, with D possibly TRBD1 on 6 matching bases. There are 15 residues in the CDR3. V shed 3 bases and J shed 3 bases, with 14 bases lying between them. Per germline, CDR1 SGHRS and CDR2 YFSETQ. The CDR3 bases are TGCGCCAGCAGCTCCTACAGGGCCGGAACAGATACGCAGTATTTT. It yields the protein CASSSYRAGTDTQYF.